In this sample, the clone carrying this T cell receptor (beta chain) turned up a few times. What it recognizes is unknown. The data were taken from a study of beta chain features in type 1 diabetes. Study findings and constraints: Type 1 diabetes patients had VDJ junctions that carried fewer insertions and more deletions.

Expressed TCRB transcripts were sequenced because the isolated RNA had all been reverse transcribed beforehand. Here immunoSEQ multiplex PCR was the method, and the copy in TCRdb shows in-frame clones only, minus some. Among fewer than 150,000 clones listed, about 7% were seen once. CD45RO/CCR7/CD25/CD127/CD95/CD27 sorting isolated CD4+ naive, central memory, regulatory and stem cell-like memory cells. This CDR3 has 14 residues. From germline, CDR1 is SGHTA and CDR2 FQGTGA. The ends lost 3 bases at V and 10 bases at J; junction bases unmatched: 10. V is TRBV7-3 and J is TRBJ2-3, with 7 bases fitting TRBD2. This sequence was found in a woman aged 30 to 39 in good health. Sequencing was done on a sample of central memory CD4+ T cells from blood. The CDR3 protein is CASSFGLGSQAQYF. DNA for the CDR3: TGTGCCAGCAGCTTTGGACTAGGGAGTCAGGCGCAGTATTTT.